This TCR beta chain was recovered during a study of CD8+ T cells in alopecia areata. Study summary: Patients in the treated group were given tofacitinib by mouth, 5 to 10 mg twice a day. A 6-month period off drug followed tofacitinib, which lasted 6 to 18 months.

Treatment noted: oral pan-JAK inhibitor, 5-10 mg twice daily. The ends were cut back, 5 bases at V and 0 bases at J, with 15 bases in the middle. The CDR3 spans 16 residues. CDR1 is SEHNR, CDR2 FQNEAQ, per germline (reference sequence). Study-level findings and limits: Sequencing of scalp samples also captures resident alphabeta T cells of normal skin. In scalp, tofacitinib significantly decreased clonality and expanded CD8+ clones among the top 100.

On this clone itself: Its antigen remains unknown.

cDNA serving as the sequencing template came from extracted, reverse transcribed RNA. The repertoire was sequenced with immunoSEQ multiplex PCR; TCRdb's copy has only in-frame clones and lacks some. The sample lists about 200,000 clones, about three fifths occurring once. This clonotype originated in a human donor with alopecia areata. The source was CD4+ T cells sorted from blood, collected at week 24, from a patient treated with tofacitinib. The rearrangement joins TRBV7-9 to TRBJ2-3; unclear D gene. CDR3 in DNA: TGTGCCAGCAGCATCTCGCCCCGGGCTAGCACAGATACGCAGTATTTT. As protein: CASSISPRASTDTQYF.